This T cell receptor (beta chain) emerged from a study of radiation and T cells in renal cell carcinoma. Study-level background: Nephrectomy followed 15 Gy stereotactic body radiation by 4 weeks.

Time point of the sample: blood 2 weeks post-SBRT. Treatment given: 15 Gy SBRT to primary tumor, nephrectomy 4 weeks later. This table comes from immunoSEQ multiplex PCR, and its TCRdb copy is limited to in-frame clones, with some not included. In the table there are roughly 130,000 clones, 88% of which are singletons. CDR3 length equals 12 residues. Germline-derived CDR1 and CDR2 are SGHTA and FQGNSA. V dropped 7 bases and J dropped 6 bases, with 10 bases sitting between them. This clone was found once. The rearrangement uses TRBV7-2 and TRBJ1-3; weak D call: TRBD1 (5 bases). The specimen was blood, collected from a patient whose treatment included radiotherapy and nephrectomy. This TCR was recovered from a woman between 65 and 79 years old with renal cell carcinoma. The CDR3 region is CASTRELNTIYF. Here the CDR3 DNA reads TGTGCCAGCACCAGGGAGCTAAACACCATATATTTT.